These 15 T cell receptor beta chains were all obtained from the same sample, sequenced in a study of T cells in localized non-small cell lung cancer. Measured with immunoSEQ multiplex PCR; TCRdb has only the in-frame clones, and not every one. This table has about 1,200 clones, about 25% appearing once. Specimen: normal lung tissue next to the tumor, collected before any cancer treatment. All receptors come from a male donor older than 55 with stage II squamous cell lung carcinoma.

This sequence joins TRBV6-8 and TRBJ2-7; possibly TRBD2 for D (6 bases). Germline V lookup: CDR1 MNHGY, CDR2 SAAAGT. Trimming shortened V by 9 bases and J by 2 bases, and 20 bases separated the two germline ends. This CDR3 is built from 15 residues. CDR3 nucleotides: TGTGCCAGAGAAGGTAATAGCGGACCTACCTACGAGCAGTACTTC. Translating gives CAREGNSGPTYEQYF.

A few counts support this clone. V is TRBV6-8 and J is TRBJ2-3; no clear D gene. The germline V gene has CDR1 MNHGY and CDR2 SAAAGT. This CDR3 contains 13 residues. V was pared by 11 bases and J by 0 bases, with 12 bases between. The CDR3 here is CAGSPTSTDTQYF. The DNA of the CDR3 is TGTGCCGGGTCTCCGACTAGCACAGATACGCAGTATTTT.

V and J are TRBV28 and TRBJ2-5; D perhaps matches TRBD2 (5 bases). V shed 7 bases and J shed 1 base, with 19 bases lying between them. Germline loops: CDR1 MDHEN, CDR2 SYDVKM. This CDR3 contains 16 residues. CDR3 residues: CASTPRGSGFQETQYF. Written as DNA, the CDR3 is TGTGCCAGCACCCCCCGTGGATCGGGGTTCCAAGAGACCCAGTACTTC.

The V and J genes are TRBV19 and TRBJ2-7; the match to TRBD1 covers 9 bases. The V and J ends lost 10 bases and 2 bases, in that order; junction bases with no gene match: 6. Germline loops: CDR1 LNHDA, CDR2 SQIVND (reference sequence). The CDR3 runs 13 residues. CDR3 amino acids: CATSGTGTYEQYF. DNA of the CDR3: TGTGCCACCTCCGGGACAGGGACCTACGAGCAGTACTTC.

The CDR3 bases are TGTGCCAGCAGCTTGGCCCAGGGAGAATTCACCGGGGAGCTGTTTTTT. Its translation is CASSLAQGEFTGELFF. This sequence joins TRBV11-3 and TRBJ2-2, with D perhaps TRBD1 or TRBD2 (5 bases each). Germline V gives CDR1 SGHNT, CDR2 YENEEA. Trimming took 3 bases from V and 4 from J, leaving 15 bases between them. The CDR3 loop spans 16 amino acids.

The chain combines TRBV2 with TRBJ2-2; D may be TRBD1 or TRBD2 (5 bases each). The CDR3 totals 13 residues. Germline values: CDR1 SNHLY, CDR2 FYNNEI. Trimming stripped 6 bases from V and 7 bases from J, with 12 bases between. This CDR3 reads CASRGTAGGELFF. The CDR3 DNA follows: TGTGCCAGCAGGGGGACGGCCGGCGGGGAGCTGTTTTTT.

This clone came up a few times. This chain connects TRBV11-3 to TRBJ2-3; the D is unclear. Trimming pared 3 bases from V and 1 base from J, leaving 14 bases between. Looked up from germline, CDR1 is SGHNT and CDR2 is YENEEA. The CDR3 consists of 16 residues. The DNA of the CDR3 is TGTGCCAGCAGCTTGGCGACGCCCAAAGGCACAGATACGCAGTATTTT. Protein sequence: CASSLATPKGTDTQYF.

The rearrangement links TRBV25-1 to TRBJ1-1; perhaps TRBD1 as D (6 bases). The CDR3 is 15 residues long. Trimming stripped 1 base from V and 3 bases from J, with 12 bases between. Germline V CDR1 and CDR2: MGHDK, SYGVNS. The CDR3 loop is CASSELGGQYTEAFF. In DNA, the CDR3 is TGTGCCAGCAGTGAATTGGGGGGGCAGTACACTGAAGCTTTCTTT.

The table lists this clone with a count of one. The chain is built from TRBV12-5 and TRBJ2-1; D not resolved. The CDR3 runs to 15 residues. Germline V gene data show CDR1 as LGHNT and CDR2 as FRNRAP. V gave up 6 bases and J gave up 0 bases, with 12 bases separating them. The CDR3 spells CASGFDRGSYNEQFF. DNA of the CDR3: TGTGCTAGTGGCTTCGATCGAGGCTCCTACAATGAGCAGTTCTTC.

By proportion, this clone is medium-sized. CDR3 amino acids: CASVGPTDNQPQHF. The CDR3 bases are TGTGCCAGCGTCGGGCCTACAGACAATCAGCCCCAGCATTTT. V usage is TRBV9 and J usage is TRBJ1-5, with D hard to call. Trimming left V 7 bases short and J 3 bases short, with 14 bases between. The CDR3 consists of 14 residues. Germline assignment: CDR1 SGDLS and CDR2 YYNGEE.

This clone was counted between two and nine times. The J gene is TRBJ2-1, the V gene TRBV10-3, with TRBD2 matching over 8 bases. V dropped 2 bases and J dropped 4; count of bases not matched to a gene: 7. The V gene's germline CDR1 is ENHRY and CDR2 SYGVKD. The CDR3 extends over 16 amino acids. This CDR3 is CAISEPGTRGYNEQFF. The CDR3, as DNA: TGTGCCATCAGTGAGCCCGGGACTAGGGGGTACAATGAGCAGTTCTTC.

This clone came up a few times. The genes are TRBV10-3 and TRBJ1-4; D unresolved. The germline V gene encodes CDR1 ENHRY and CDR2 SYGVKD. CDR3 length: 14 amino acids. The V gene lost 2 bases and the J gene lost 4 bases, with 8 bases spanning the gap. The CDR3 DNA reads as TGTGCCATCAGTGAGGCAGCCTATAATGAAAAACTGTTTTTT. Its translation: CAISEAAYNEKLFF.

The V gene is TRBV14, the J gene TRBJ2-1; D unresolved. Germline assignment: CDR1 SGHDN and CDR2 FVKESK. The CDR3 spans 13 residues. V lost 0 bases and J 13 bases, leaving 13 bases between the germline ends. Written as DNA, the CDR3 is TGTGCCAGCAGCCAAGATCAGGCCCTAGTTCAGTTCTTC. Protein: CASSQDQALVQFF.

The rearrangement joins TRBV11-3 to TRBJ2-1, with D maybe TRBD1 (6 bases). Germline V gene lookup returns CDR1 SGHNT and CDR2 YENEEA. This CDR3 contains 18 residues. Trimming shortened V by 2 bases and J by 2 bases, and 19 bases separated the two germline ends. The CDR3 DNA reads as TGTGCCAGCAGCTTACTCGTCGTAGGGGGAGCGGCCTACAATGAGCAGTTCTTC. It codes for CASSLLVVGGAAYNEQFF.

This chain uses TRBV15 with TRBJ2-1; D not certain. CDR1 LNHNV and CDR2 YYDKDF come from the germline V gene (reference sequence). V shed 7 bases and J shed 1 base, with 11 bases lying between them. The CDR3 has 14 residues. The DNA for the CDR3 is TGTGCCACCACCCTGATGGGGTCCTACAATGAGCAGTTCTTC. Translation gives CATTLMGSYNEQFF. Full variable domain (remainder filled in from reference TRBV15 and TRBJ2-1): DAMVIQNPRYQVTQFGKPVTLSCSQTLNHNVMYWYQQKSSQAPKLLFHYYDKDFNNEADTPDNFQSRRPNTSFCFLDIRSPGLGDTAMYLCATTLMGSYNEQFFGPGTRLTVL.